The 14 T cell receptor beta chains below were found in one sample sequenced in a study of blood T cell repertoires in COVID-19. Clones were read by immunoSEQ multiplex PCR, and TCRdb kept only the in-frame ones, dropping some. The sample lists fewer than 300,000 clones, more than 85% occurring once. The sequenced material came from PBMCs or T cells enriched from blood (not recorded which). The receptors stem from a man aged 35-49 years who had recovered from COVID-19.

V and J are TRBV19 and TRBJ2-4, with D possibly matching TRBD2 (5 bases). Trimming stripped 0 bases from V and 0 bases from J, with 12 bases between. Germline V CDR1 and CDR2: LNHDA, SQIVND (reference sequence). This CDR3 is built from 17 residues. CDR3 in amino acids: CASSIEGRGVAKNIQYF. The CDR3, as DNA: TGTGCCAGTAGTATAGAGGGGAGAGGTGTAGCCAAAAACATTCAGTACTTC.

As DNA, the CDR3 is TGTGCCAGTAGTATAGCGACAGAAGAGACCCAGTACTTC. As protein: CASSIATEETQYF. The chain recombines TRBV19 with TRBJ2-5, with D maybe TRBD1 (5 bases). CDR1 LNHDA and CDR2 SQIVND come from the germline V gene (reference sequence). The CDR3 has 13 residues. The V end lost 1 base, the J end lost 3 bases, and 6 bases lay between the germline ends.

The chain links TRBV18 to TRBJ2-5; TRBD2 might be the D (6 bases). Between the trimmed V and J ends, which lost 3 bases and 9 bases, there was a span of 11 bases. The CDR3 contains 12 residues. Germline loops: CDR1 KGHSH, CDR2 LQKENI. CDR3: CASSPQERAQYF. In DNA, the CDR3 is TGTGCCAGCTCACCCCAGGAGCGGGCCCAGTACTTC.

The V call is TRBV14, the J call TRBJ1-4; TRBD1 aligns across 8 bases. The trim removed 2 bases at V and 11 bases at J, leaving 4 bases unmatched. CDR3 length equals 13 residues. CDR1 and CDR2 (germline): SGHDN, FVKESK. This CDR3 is CASSQPTGGKLFF. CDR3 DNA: TGTGCCAGCAGCCAACCAACAGGGGGGAAACTGTTTTTT.

The CDR3 DNA reads as TGTGCCAGCAGCTCTCTTCTAGGGAGCTCTGGAAACACCATATATTTT. This codes for CASSSLLGSSGNTIYF. The J gene is TRBJ1-3, the V gene TRBV11-2; the D is unclear. This CDR3 has 16 amino acids. The V end was cut by 4 bases, the J end by 0 bases, with 13 bases between. Germline assignment: CDR1 SGHAT and CDR2 FQNNGV.

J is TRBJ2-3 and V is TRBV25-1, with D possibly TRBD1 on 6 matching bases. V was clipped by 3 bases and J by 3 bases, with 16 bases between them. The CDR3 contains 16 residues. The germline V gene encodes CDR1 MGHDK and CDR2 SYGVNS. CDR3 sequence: CASSDRQAEFTDTQYF. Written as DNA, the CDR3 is TGTGCCAGCAGTGACCGACAGGCTGAATTTACAGATACGCAGTATTTT.

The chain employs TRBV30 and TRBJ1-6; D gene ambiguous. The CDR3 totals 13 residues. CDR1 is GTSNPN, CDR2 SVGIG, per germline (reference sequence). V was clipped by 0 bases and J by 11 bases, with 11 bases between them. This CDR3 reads CAWSVRDSTPLHF. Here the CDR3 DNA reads TGTGCCTGGAGTGTACGAGACTCGACACCCCTCCACTTT.

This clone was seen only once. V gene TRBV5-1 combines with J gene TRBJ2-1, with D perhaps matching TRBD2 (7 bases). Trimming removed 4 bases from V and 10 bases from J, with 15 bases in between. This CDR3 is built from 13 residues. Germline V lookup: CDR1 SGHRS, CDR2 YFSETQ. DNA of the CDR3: TGCGCCAGCAGCCCGGGGGGCGCGTGGGAGCAGTTCTTC. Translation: CASSPGGAWEQFF.

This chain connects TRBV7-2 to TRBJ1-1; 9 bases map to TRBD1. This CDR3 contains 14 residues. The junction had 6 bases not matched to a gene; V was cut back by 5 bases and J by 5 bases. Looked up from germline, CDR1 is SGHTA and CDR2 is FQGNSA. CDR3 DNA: TGTGCCAGCAGCCAAGGGGGACAGGGAACTGAAGCTTTCTTT. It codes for CASSQGGQGTEAFF.

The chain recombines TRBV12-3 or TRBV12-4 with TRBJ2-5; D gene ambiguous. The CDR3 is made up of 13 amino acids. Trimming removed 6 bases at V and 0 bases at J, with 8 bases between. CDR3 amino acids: CASRPLDQETQYF. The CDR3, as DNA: TGTGCCAGCAGACCACTGGACCAAGAGACCCAGTACTTC.

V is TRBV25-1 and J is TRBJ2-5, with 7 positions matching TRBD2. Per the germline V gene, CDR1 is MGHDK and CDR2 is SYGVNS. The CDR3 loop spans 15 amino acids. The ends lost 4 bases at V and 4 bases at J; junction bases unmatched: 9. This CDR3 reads CASSAYQGGRETQYF. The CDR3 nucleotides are TGTGCCAGCAGTGCGTACCAGGGCGGGAGAGAGACCCAGTACTTC.

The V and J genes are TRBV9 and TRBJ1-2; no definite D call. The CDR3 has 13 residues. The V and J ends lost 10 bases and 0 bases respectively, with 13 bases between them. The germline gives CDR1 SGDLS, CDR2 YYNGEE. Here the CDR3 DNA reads TGTGCCTCAGCGGGAACCACTAACTATGGCTACACCTTC. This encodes CASAGTTNYGYTF.

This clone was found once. The CDR3 sequence: CASSLGQGEMNTEAFF. The CDR3 nucleotides read TGTGCCAGCAGCCTGGGACAGGGGGAGATGAACACTGAAGCTTTCTTT. The chain joins TRBV3-1 (or the pseudogene TRBV3-2) to TRBJ1-1, with 11 bases aligning to TRBD1. From germline, CDR1 is LGHDT and CDR2 YNNKEL (reference sequence). The CDR3 contains 16 residues. V trimming: 4 bases; J trimming: 0 bases; junction bases outside the gene matches: 4.

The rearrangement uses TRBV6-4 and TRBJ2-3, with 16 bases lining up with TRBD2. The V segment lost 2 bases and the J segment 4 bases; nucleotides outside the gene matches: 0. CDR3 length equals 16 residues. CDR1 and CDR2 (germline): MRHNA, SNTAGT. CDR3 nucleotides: TGTGCCAGCAGTGACGGGACTAGCGGGGGGGCAGATACGCAGTATTTT. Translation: CASSDGTSGGADTQYF.